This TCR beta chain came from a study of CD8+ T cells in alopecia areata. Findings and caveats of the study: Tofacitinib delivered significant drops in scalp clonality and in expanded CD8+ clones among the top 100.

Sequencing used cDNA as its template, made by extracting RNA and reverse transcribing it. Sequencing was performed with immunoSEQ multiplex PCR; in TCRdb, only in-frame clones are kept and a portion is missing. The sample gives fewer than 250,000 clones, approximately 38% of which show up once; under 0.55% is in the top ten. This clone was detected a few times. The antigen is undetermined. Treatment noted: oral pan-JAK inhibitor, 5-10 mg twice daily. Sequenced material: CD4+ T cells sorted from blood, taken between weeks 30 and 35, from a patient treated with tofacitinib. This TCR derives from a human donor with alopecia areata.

The CDR3 loop is CASSFPSGANVLTF. The CDR3 nucleotides read TGTGCCAGTAGTTTCCCCTCTGGGGCCAACGTCCTGACTTTC. The chain has TRBV19 and TRBJ2-6; the D is unclear. Germline V gives CDR1 LNHDA, CDR2 SQIVND (reference sequence). V was trimmed by 5 bases and J by 0 bases, leaving 5 bases between them. The CDR3 runs 14 residues.